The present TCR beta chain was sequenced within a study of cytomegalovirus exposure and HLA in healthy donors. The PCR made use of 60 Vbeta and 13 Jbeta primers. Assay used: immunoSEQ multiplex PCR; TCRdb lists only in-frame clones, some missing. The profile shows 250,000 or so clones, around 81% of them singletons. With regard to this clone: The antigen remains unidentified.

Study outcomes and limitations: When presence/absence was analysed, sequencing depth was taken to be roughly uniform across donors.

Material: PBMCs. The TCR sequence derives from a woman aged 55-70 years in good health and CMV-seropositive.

The CDR3 sequence is CASRVDISSGNTIYF. CDR3 DNA: TGTGCCAGCAGGGTGGACATATCCTCTGGAAACACCATATATTTT. This rearrangement joins TRBV6-1 to TRBJ1-3; the D gene is possibly TRBD1 (5 bases). The CDR3 has 15 residues. The germline V and J ends were trimmed by 6 bases and 0 bases, with 12 bases remaining between them. The germline gives CDR1 MNHNS, CDR2 SASEGT.